This TCR beta chain derives from a study of OX40 agonist ivuxolimab in advanced cancers. For the wider study: Ivuxolimab was an agonistic, fully human IgG2 monoclonal antibody directed against OX40 (CD134), a costimulatory receptor. The paper reports the monotherapy dose-escalation portion (N of about 47 patients) of the phase I ivuxolimab trial. In the dose-escalation cohort, roughly 80% of patients were male, and the mean age was approximately 60 years, with a range of about 23 to 85. Intravenous ivuxolimab was administered to patients every 2 weeks at six dose levels: 0.01, 0.1, 0.3, 1.5, 3 and 10 mg/kg. Of the roughly 54 patients in dose escalation, about 19 had hepatocellular carcinoma, roughly 15 had melanoma, 9 had renal cell carcinoma and 9 had head and neck cancer. Peripheral TCRbeta sequencing aimed to test whether ivuxolimab altered TCR sequence diversity and caused clonal T-cell expansion. Prior anti-PD-1, anti-PD-L1 or anti-CTLA-4 therapy was permitted, and less than 45% of dose-escalation patients had received checkpoint inhibitors. Partial responses occurred in three dose-escalation patients: two with cutaneous melanoma and one with hepatocellular carcinoma.

The germline V gene (reference sequence) supplies CDR1 GTSNPN and CDR2 SVGIG. V loses 5 bases, J loses 2 bases, and the germline ends lie 13 bases apart. Taken from cysteine to phenylalanine, the CDR3 has 13 residues. The kept DNA is CDR3 alone, 39 bases in frame from the first base. Overall study outcomes, separate from this receptor: The antigen specificity of the peripheral T cells that underwent clonal expansion was not determined. At doses of 0.1 to 3.0 mg/kg, clonal expansion of both CD4+ and CD8+ blood T cells was observed from baseline to week 6. In the 0.1-3.0 mg/kg groups, partial responders had among the lowest normalized peripheral clonal expansion, particularly in CD8+ T cells. After ivuxolimab, expanded clones were on average more numerous among CD8+ T cells than among CD4+ T cells. Low levels of normalized T-cell clonal expansion were also seen in some nonresponding patients.

As concerns this clone: Its specific antigen is unknown. Base qualities are not at hand, and no much larger clone is one base apart.

For sequencing of the TCRbeta CDR3 region, genomic DNA was extracted from the sorted cells. TCRbeta CDR3 regions were sequenced using the immunoSEQ Assay. TCRdb re-hosts the immuneACCESS table, in-frame sequences only. Its copies lack some clones; in the studies checked, an unresolved V gene accounts for under half of them, and the cause for the rest is not known. This sample gives tens of thousands of clones in total; approximately 88% of them show up just once. Roughly an eighth of the sample rests with the top ten. The trial excluded patients who had a history of autoimmune disease or were on systemic immunosuppression. In every dose cohort, peripheral blood was drawn for TCR sequencing at baseline, cycle 4 day 1, and cycle 7 day 1. The samples were taken from a phase I, first-in-human, multicenter, open-label dose-escalation trial of ivuxolimab. Adults with locally advanced or metastatic head and neck squamous cell, hepatocellular, melanoma or renal cell carcinoma were enrolled in the trial. CD4+ and CD8+ T cells were sorted separately from peripheral blood before TCR sequencing.

The receptor comes from an adult with an advanced solid tumor such as melanoma, head and neck, liver or kidney cancer. The sequencing used CD4+ or CD8+ T cells sorted from blood, collected in a trial of the OX40 agonist ivuxolimab. Here the chain combines TRBV30 and TRBJ2-7; a weak D assignment points to TRBD1 (6 bases agree). The CDR3 protein sequence reads: CAWASGDTYEQYF. The sequenced DNA: TGTGCCTGGGCTTCAGGGGATACCTACGAGCAGTACTTC. With the portions outside the CDR3 filled from the reference TRBV30 and TRBJ2-7 genes, the complete variable region becomes SQTIHQWPATLVQPVGSPLSLECTVEGTSNPNLYWYRQAAGRGLQLLFYSVGIGQISSEVPQNLSASRPQDRQFILSSKKLLLSDSGFYLCAWASGDTYEQYFGPGTRLTVT.